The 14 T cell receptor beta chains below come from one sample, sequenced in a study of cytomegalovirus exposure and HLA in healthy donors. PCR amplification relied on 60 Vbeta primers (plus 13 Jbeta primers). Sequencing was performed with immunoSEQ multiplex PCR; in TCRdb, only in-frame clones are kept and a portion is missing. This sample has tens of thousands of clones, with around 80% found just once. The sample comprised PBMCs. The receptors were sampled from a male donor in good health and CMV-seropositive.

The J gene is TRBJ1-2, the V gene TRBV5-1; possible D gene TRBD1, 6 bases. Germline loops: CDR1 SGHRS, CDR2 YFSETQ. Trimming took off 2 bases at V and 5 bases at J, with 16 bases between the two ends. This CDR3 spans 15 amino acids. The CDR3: CASSFLRGQPYGYTF. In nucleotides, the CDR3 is TGCGCCAGCAGCTTTTTAAGAGGACAGCCTTATGGCTACACCTTC.

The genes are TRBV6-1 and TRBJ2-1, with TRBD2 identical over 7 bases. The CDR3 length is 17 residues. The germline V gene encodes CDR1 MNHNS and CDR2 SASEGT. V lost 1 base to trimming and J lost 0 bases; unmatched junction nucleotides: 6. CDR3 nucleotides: TGTGCCAGCAGTGAAGAGGCCGGGGGGAGCTCCTACAATGAGCAGTTCTTC. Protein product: CASSEEAGGSSYNEQFF.

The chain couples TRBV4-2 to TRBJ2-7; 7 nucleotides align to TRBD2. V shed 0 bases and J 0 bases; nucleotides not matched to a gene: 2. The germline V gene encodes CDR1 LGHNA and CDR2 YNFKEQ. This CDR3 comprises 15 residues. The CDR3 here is CASSQELADSYEQYF. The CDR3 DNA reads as TGTGCCAGCAGCCAAGAGCTAGCGGACTCCTACGAGCAGTACTTC.

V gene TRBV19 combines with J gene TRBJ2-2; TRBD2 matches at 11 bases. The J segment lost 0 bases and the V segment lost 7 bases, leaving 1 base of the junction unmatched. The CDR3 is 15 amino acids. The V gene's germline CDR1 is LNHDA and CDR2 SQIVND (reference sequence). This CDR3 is CASKLAGANTGELFF. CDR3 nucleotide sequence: TGTGCCAGTAAACTAGCGGGGGCGAACACCGGGGAGCTGTTTTTT.

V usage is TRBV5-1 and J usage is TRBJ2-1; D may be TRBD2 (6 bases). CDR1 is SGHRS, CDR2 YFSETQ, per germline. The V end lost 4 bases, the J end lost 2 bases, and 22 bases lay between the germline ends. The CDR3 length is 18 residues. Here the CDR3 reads CASSPRDATRKAYNEQFF. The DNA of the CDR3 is TGCGCCAGCAGCCCCCGGGACGCGACTAGGAAAGCCTACAATGAGCAGTTCTTC.

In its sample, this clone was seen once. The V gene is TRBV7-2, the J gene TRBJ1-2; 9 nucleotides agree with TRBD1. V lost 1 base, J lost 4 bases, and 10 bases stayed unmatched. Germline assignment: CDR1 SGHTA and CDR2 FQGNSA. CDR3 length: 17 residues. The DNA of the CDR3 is TGTGCCAGCAGCTTAGGGTCTTGGGGACAGGGATCCTATGGCTACACCTTC. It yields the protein CASSLGSWGQGSYGYTF.

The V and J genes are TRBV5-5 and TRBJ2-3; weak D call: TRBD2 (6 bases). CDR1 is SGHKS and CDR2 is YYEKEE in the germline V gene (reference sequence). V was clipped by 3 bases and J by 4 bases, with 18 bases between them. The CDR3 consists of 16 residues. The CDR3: CASSWGPRERPDTQYF. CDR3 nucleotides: TGTGCCAGCAGCTGGGGACCCCGGGAGAGGCCAGATACGCAGTATTTT.

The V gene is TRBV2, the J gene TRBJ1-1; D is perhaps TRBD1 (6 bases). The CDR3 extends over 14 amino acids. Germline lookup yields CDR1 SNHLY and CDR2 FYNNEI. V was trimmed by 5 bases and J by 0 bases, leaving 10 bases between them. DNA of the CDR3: TGTGCCAGCAGTCGACGGACAGTGAACACTGAAGCTTTCTTT. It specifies CASSRRTVNTEAFF.

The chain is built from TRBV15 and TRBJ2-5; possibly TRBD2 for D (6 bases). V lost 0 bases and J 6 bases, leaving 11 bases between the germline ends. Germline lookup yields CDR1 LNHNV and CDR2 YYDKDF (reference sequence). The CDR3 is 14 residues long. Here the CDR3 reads CATSREEGAKTQYF. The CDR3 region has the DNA TGTGCCACCAGCAGAGAGGAGGGTGCCAAGACCCAGTACTTC.

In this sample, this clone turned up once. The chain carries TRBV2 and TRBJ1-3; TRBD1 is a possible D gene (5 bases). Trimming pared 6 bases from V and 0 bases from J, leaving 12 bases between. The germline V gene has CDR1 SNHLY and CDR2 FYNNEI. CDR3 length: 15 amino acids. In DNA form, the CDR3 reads TGTGCCAGCAGGTCGACAGCCAGCTCTGGAAACACCATATATTTT. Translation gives CASRSTASSGNTIYF.

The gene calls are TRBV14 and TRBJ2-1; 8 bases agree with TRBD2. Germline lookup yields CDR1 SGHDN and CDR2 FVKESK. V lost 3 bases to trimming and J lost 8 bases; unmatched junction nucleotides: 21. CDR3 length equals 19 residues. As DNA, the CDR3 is TGTGCCAGCAGCCACCCCTGGATCCGGACTAGCACCCGAAAAGATGAGCAGTTCTTC. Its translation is CASSHPWIRTSTRKDEQFF.

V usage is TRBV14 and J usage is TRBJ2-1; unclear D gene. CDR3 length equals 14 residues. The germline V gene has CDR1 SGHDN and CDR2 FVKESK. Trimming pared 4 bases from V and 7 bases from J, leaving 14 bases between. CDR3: CASSRGMGRNEQFF. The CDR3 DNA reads TGTGCCAGCAGCCGAGGTATGGGTCGGAATGAGCAGTTCTTC. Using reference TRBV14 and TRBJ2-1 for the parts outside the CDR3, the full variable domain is EAGVTQFPSHSVIEKGQTVTLRCDPISGHDNLYWYRRVMGKEIKFLLHFVKESKQDESGMPNNRFLAERTGGTYSTLKVQPAELEDSGVYFCASSRGMGRNEQFFGPGTRLTVL.

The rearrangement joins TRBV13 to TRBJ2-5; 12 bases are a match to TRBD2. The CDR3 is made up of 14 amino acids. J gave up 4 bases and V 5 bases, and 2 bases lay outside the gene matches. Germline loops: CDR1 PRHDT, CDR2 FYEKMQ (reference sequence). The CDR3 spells CASSGGLAGETQYF. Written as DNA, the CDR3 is TGTGCCAGCAGCGGGGGACTAGCGGGAGAGACCCAGTACTTC.

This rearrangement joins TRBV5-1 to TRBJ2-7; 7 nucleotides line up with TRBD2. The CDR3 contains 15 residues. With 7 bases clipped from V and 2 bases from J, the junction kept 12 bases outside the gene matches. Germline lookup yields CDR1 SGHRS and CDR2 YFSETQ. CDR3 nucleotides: TGCGCCAGCGGACCAGGCCTAGCGGTACCCTACGAGCAGTACTTC. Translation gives CASGPGLAVPYEQYF.